A single sample is the source of the 28 T cell receptor beta chains below, sequenced in a study of blood T cell repertoires in COVID-19. The assay was immunoSEQ multiplex PCR, and TCRdb's table has in-frame clones only and misses some. Here the sample spans 170,000 or so clones, around nine tenths being singletons. The sequencing sample was made of peripheral blood. These receptors all come from a woman under 30 who had recovered from COVID-19.

J is TRBJ1-1 and V is TRBV4-3, with 7 bases aligning to TRBD1. The V segment lost 1 base and the J segment 11 bases; nucleotides outside the gene matches: 13. The length of the CDR3 is 15 residues. The germline CDR1 and CDR2 sequences are LGHNA and YSLEER. The CDR3 nucleotides read TGCGCCAGCAGCCAAGGCGACAGGGTAAACAACCGGGCTTTCTTT. It is translated as CASSQGDRVNNRAFF.

This chain links TRBV5-1 with TRBJ1-6, with TRBD1 identical over 8 bases. Losses at the gene ends were 4 bases for V and 6 bases for J; bases not matched to a gene: 6. There are 15 residues in the CDR3. CDR1 is SGHRS, CDR2 YFSETQ, per germline. The CDR3 is CASSTGQGFNSPLHF. In nucleotides, the CDR3 is TGCGCCAGCAGCACCGGACAGGGTTTTAATTCACCCCTCCACTTT.

CDR3 region: CASSQSFPGQKNSPLHF. The CDR3 DNA reads TGCGCCAGCAGCCAATCCTTCCCGGGACAGAAAAATTCACCCCTCCACTTT. V usage is TRBV4-1 and J usage is TRBJ1-6; 7 positions agree with TRBD1. Germline CDR1 is MGHRA and CDR2 is YSYEKL. The trim removed 2 bases at V and 7 bases at J, leaving 11 bases unmatched. CDR3 length: 17 residues.

This chain links TRBV27 with TRBJ1-5; D gene unclear. The CDR3 covers 14 residues. V was pared by 1 base and J by 5 bases, with 9 bases between. Germline V gene lookup returns CDR1 MNHEY and CDR2 SMNVEV (reference sequence). CDR3: CASSLFRVDQPQHF. The CDR3 DNA reads TGTGCCAGCAGTTTATTCCGGGTGGATCAGCCCCAGCATTTT.

The chain recombines TRBV4-2 with TRBJ2-3; the match to TRBD2 covers 13 bases. This CDR3 has 18 residues. Germline lookup yields CDR1 LGHNA and CDR2 YNFKEQ. J gave up 2 bases and V 0 bases, and 5 bases lay outside the gene matches. This chain's CDR3 is CASSQELAGGYVTDTQYF. The CDR3 coding sequence is TGTGCCAGCAGCCAAGAACTAGCGGGAGGGTATGTCACAGATACGCAGTATTTT.

This clone was recorded a few times. This sequence joins TRBV4-1 and TRBJ1-1; weak D call: TRBD1 (6 bases). The CDR3 extends over 14 amino acids. The germline V gene has CDR1 MGHRA and CDR2 YSYEKL. The V and J ends lost 3 bases and 2 bases respectively, with 10 bases between them. The CDR3 reads CASSQLGGNTEAFF. In nucleotides, the CDR3 is TGCGCCAGCAGCCAGTTAGGGGGTAACACTGAAGCTTTCTTT.

The chain has TRBV12-5 and TRBJ2-7; 9 nucleotides line up with TRBD1. The length of the CDR3 is 14 residues. Germline CDR1 and CDR2: LGHNT and FRNRAP. Trimming cost V 7 bases and J 2 bases; bases outside gene matches: 6. The CDR3 loop is CASALGQGPYEQYF. As DNA, the CDR3 is TGTGCTAGTGCCCTGGGACAGGGCCCCTACGAGCAGTACTTC.

This clone was recorded a few times. The rearrangement uses TRBV3-1 (or the pseudogene TRBV3-2) and TRBJ1-2; D perhaps matches TRBD1 (6 bases). Germline loops: CDR1 LGHDT, CDR2 YNNKEL (reference sequence). The CDR3 consists of 16 residues. The V and J ends lost 0 bases and 2 bases respectively, with 13 bases between them. CDR3 nucleotide sequence: TGTGCCAGCAGCCAAGATATCGGGGGGCGGAACTATGGCTACACCTTC. This sequence encodes CASSQDIGGRNYGYTF.

The chain recombines TRBV9 with TRBJ2-7; 8 bases fit TRBD1. Germline CDR1 and CDR2: SGDLS and YYNGEE. V was clipped by 0 bases and J by 4 bases; unmatched bases: 6. The CDR3 consists of 15 residues. CDR3 sequence: CASSVGRDRGYEQYF. DNA for the CDR3: TGTGCCAGCAGCGTAGGCCGCGACAGGGGTTACGAGCAGTACTTC.

This sequence joins TRBV21-1 and TRBJ2-7; the table's TRBD2 call for D was not verified on the DNA. TRBV21-1 is recorded as a pseudogene. The CDR3 runs 14 residues. The chain's CDR3 is CASSKASPGYEQYV. The CDR3 DNA is TGTGCCAGCAGCAAAGCCAGTCCGGGCTACGAGCAGTACGTC.

This sequence joins TRBV7-9 and TRBJ1-2, with D uncertain. The ends were cut back, 7 bases at V and 0 bases at J, with 15 bases in the middle. The V gene's germline CDR1 is SEHNR and CDR2 FQNEAQ (reference sequence). This CDR3 is 15 amino acids long. The CDR3 DNA is TGTGCCAGCACCCCATGGGCAACCTCTAACTATGGCTACACCTTC. Residues: CASTPWATSNYGYTF.

The chain joins TRBV18 to TRBJ1-5, with 9 positions matching TRBD1. The V gene's germline CDR1 is KGHSH and CDR2 LQKENI. With 3 bases clipped from V and 2 bases from J, the junction kept 8 bases outside the gene matches. The CDR3 totals 17 residues. The CDR3 region has the DNA TGTGCCAGCTCACCGGCCGGGACAGGGACTCGCAATCAGCCCCAGCATTTT. It is translated as CASSPAGTGTRNQPQHF.

The V gene is TRBV5-4, the J gene TRBJ2-2; D might be TRBD1 (6 bases). From germline, CDR1 is SGHNT and CDR2 YYREEE (reference sequence). Between the trimmed V and J ends, which lost 0 bases and 0 bases, there was a span of 12 bases. CDR3 length equals 17 residues. The CDR3 coding sequence is TGTGCCAGCAGCTTGGTTCCAGGGGCAACGAACACCGGGGAGCTGTTTTTT. Translated, it gives CASSLVPGATNTGELFF.

The rearrangement links TRBV30 to TRBJ1-2, with a tentative D call TRBD1 (6 bases). This CDR3 spans 11 amino acids. Trimming took 5 bases from V and 7 from J, leaving 11 bases between them. Germline CDR1 reads GTSNPN; CDR2 reads SVGIG (reference sequence). In DNA form, the CDR3 reads TGTGCCTGGCACAACAGGGCTGGCTACACCTTC. This sequence encodes CAWHNRAGYTF.

The genes are TRBV6-2 or TRBV6-3 and TRBJ2-1; D remains unclear. Trimming pared 6 bases from V and 6 bases from J, leaving 15 bases between. The CDR3 spans 14 residues. Germline CDR1 MNHEY, CDR2 SVGEGT. This CDR3 reads CASSQSGASNEQFF. The CDR3 DNA follows: TGTGCCAGCAGCCAATCTGGAGCCTCCAATGAGCAGTTCTTC.

This sequence joins TRBV5-4 and TRBJ2-7, with TRBD1 as a possible D gene (6 bases). In germline, CDR1 is SGHNT, CDR2 YYREEE (reference sequence). CDR3 size: 13 residues. Trimming removed 1 base from V and 5 bases from J, with 10 bases in between. The CDR3 spells CASSLTGTNEQYV. Here the CDR3 DNA reads TGTGCCAGCAGCTTGACAGGGACCAACGAGCAGTACGTC.

The J gene is TRBJ2-3, the V gene TRBV24-1; 7 bases are shared with TRBD2. The CDR3 sequence is 17 residues long. The V gene end was trimmed by 5 bases and the J gene end by 4 bases; junction bases not matched to a gene: 14. Germline CDR1 KGHDR, CDR2 SFDVKD. This CDR3 reads CATSGEEAGVFADTQYF. DNA of the CDR3: TGTGCCACCAGTGGAGAGGAGGCGGGAGTTTTCGCAGATACGCAGTATTTT.

The chain couples TRBV3-1 (or the pseudogene TRBV3-2) to TRBJ2-2; 13 nucleotides align to TRBD2. This CDR3 comprises 22 residues. Germline trimming cut 2 bases from V and 1 base from J; bases unmatched to any gene: 16. The germline V gene has CDR1 LGHDT and CDR2 YNNKEL (reference sequence). The CDR3 spells CASSQLVWTSGRERRNTGELFF. CDR3 DNA sequence: TGTGCCAGCAGCCAACTTGTATGGACTAGCGGGAGAGAGAGAAGGAACACCGGGGAGCTGTTTTTT.

V and J are TRBV9 and TRBJ1-1; a possible D gene is TRBD1 (6 bases). CDR3 length: 15 residues. The germline V gene has CDR1 SGDLS and CDR2 YYNGEE. V was cut by 1 base and J by 0 bases, with 10 bases left in between. The CDR3 reads CASSVWTDMNTEAFF. The CDR3 nucleotides are TGTGCCAGCAGCGTATGGACAGACATGAACACTGAAGCTTTCTTT. Complete variable domain (other parts from reference TRBV9 and TRBJ1-1): DSGVTQTPKHLITATGQRVTLRCSPRSGDLSVYWYQQSLDQGLQFLIQYYNGEERAKGNILERFSAQQFPDLHSELNLSSLELGDSALYFCASSVWTDMNTEAFFGQGTRLTVV.

V and J are TRBV2 and TRBJ1-1; a weak D match, TRBD1 (5 bases). The CDR3 extends over 12 amino acids. CDR1 and CDR2 (germline): SNHLY, FYNNEI. V dropped 6 bases and J dropped 11 bases, with 16 bases sitting between them. CDR3: CASRGQGLRAFF. CDR3 sequence (DNA): TGTGCCAGCAGGGGGCAAGGTCTGAGGGCTTTCTTT.

This sequence joins TRBV14 and TRBJ1-2, with 7 positions matching TRBD1. Germline V gene sequence: CDR1 SGHDN, CDR2 FVKESK. The CDR3 runs to 13 residues. With 10 bases clipped from V and 8 bases from J, the junction kept 13 bases outside the gene matches. The CDR3 bases are TGTGCCACCGGAACGACAGGGAGACGAGGCTACACCTTC. The encoded protein is CATGTTGRRGYTF. The entire variable domain, with the rest obtained from reference TRBV14 and TRBJ1-2, is as follows: EAGVTQFPSHSVIEKGQTVTLRCDPISGHDNLYWYRRVMGKEIKFLLHFVKESKQDESGMPNNRFLAERTGGTYSTLKVQPAELEDSGVYFCATGTTGRRGYTFGSGTRLTVV.

The V gene is TRBV9, the J gene TRBJ1-4; 10 nucleotides align to TRBD1. The CDR3 has 16 amino acids. V trimming: 0 bases; J trimming: 7 bases; junction bases outside the gene matches: 6. CDR1 is SGDLS and CDR2 is YYNGEE in the germline V gene. In nucleotides, the CDR3 is TGTGCCAGCAGCGTAGCCCCGACAGGGGGCTCTGAAAAACTGTTTTTT. It codes for CASSVAPTGGSEKLFF.

This sequence joins TRBV7-2 and TRBJ2-5, with a tentative D call TRBD2 (5 bases). CDR1 is SGHTA and CDR2 is FQGNSA in the germline V gene. Trimming removed 8 bases from V and 2 bases from J, with 18 bases in between. The CDR3 consists of 15 residues. The chain's CDR3 is CASAEVWRAQETQYF. DNA for the CDR3: TGTGCCAGCGCCGAAGTTTGGCGGGCTCAAGAGACCCAGTACTTC.

The CDR3 loop is CSVEGRLASYGYTF. The CDR3 region has the DNA TGCAGCGTTGAGGGCAGGCTAGCGTCCTATGGCTACACCTTC. The V gene is TRBV29-1, the J gene TRBJ1-2; the D is unclear. The CDR3 has 14 amino acids. Germline-derived CDR1 and CDR2 are SQVTM and ANQGSEA. V lost 3 bases to trimming and J lost 4 bases, with 15 bases between them.

The chain links TRBV11-2 to TRBJ1-1, with D possibly matching TRBD1 (6 bases). V lost 2 bases to trimming and J lost 6 bases, with 13 bases between them. This CDR3 spans 14 amino acids. Per germline, CDR1 SGHAT and CDR2 FQNNGV. DNA of the CDR3: TGTGCCAGCAGCTTAAGGCTGGGGGCACCTGAAGCTTTCTTT. This codes for CASSLRLGAPEAFF.

The chain has TRBV7-2 and TRBJ2-1; D is possibly TRBD2 (6 bases). The CDR3 runs 15 residues. The V and J ends lost 0 bases and 4 bases respectively, with 10 bases between them. From germline, CDR1 is SGHTA and CDR2 FQGNSA. CDR3 coding DNA: TGTGCCAGCAGCTTAGCGACTAGGGTATACAATGAGCAGTTCTTC. It translates to CASSLATRVYNEQFF.

The chain recombines TRBV30 with TRBJ1-2; D is uncertain. Trimming shortened V by 4 bases and J by 2 bases, and 8 bases separated the two germline ends. Germline lookup yields CDR1 GTSNPN and CDR2 SVGIG (reference sequence). The CDR3 has 12 amino acids. CDR3 DNA sequence: TGTGCCTGGATGCTAAGCAACTATGGCTACACCTTC. This encodes CAWMLSNYGYTF.

The table lists this clone with a few counts. This chain connects TRBV6-2 or TRBV6-3 to TRBJ2-1, with 7 nucleotides matching TRBD1. The CDR3 spans 14 residues. Germline V lookup: CDR1 MNHEY, CDR2 SVGEGT. The V segment lost 2 bases and the J segment 9 bases; nucleotides outside the gene matches: 7. CDR3 nucleotide sequence: TGTGCCAGCAGTTACACAGGGGAAGGCGGTGAGCAGTTCTTC. It codes for CASSYTGEGGEQFF.